This TCR beta chain was obtained from a study of T cell changes during pregnancy in multiple sclerosis (dated by TCRdb to between 2018 and 2021). For the study in its entirety: In women with multiple sclerosis, the researchers looked at how the T cell repertoire shifted as pregnancy progressed.

Including cysteine and phenylalanine, the CDR3 has 12 amino acids. The only DNA kept is the CDR3, 36 bases in frame from the first base. Trimming at the junction amounts to 8 bases on V and 3 bases on J, and the germline ends lie 10 bases apart. Sequences MRHNA (CDR1) and SNTAGT (CDR2) are obtained from the germline V gene. Receptors were amplified or captured by the immunoSEQ multiplex PCR assay. The table was pulled from immuneACCESS by TCRdb, which kept in-frame rearrangements only. Such tables lose some clones; where checked, under half of the loss comes from unresolved V genes, and the rest has no known cause. This sample lists roughly 70,000 clones; roughly nine tenths were detected once. The ten largest account for 3.3% of the sample. In the case of this clone: Its antigen target is currently unknown. Nothing much larger sits one base from this clone, and base qualities are not available.

This material consisted of peripheral blood, taken before pregnancy. The clonotype originates from a female donor with multiple sclerosis, enrolled in a pregnancy study. This sequence uses TRBV6-4 and TRBJ2-5, with TRBD2 as a weak D call on 6 bases. The sequenced DNA is TGTGCCAGCTGGGGGGAGGAAGAGACCCAGTACTTC. Its amino acids are CASWGEEETQYF.